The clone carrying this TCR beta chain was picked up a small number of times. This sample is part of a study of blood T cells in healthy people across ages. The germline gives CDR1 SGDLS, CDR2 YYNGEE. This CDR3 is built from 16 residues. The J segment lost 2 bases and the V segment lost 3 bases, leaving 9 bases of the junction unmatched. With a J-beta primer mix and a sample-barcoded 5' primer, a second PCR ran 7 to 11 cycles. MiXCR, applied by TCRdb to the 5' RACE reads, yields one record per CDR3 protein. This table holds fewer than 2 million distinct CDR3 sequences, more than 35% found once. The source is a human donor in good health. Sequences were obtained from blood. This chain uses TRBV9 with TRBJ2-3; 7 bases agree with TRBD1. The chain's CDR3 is CASSANRGVPTDTQYF. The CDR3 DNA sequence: TGTGCCAGCAGCGCCAACAGGGGCGTCCCCACAGATACGCAGTATTTT.